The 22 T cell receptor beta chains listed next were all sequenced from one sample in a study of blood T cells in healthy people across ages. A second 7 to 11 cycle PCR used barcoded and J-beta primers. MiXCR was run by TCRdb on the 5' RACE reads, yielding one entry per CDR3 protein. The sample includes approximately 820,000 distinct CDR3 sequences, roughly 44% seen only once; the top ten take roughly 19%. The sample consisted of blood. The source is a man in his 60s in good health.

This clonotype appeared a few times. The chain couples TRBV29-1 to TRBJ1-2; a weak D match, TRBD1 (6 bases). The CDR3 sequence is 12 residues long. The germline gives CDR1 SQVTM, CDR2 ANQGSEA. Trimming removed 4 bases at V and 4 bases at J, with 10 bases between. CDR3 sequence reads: CSVATGLYGYTF. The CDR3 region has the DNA TGCAGCGTTGCAACAGGGCTCTATGGCTACACCTTC. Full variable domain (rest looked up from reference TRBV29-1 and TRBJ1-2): SAVISQKPSRDICQRGTSLTIQCQVDSQVTMMFWYRQQPGQSLTLIATANQGSEATYESGFVIDKFPISRPNLTFSTLTVSNMSPEDSSIYLCSVATGLYGYTFGSGTRLTVV.

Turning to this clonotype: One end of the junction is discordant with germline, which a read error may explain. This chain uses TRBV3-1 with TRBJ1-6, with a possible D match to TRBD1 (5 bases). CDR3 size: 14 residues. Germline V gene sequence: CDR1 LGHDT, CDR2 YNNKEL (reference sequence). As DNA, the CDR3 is TGTTCCAGCAGCCCCCAGGGCGACGGTTCACCCCTCCACTTT. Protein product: CSSSPQGDGSPLHF.

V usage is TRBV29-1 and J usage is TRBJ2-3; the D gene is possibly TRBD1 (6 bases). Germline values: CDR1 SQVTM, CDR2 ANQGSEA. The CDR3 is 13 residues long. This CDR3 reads CSLRDTGTDTQYF. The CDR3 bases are TGCAGTCTGAGGGACACGGGCACAGATACGCAGTATTTT.

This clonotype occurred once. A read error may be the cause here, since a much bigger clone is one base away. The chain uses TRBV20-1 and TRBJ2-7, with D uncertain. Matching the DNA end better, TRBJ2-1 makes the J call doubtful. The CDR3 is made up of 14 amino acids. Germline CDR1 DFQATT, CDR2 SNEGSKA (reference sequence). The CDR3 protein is CSARAKYSSYEQFF. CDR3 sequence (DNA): TGCAGTGCTAGAGCCAAGTATAGCTCCTACGAGCAGTTCTTC.

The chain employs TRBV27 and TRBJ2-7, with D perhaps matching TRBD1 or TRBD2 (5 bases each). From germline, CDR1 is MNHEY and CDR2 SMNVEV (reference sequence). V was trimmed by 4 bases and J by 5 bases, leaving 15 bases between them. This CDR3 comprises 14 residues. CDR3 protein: CASSSGTTYDEQYF. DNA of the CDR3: TGTGCCAGCAGTTCCGGGACGACCTACGACGAGCAGTACTTC.

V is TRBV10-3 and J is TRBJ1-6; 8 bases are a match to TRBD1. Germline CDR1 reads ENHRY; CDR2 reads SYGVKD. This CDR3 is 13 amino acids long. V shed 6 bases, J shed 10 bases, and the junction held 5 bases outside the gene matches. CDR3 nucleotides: TGTGCCATCAGCGACAGGGGAAGCTCACCCCTCCACTTT. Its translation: CAISDRGSSPLHF.

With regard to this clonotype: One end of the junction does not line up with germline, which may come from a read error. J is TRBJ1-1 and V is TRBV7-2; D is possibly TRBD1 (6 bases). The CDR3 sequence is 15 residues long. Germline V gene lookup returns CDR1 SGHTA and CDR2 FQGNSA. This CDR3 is CANSTGTGRNTEAFF. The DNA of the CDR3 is TGTGCCAACAGCACTGGAACAGGGAGGAACACTGAAGCTTTCTTT.

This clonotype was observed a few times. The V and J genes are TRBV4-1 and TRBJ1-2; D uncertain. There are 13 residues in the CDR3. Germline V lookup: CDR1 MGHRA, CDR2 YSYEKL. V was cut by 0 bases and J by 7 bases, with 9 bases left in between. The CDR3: CASSQEIRGGYTF. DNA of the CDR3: TGCGCCAGCAGCCAAGAAATCCGGGGTGGCTACACCTTC.

The CDR3: CASSSQGRHYGYTF. DNA for the CDR3: TGTGCCAGCAGTTCCCAGGGCCGTCACTATGGCTACACCTTC. V is TRBV12-3 or TRBV12-4 and J is TRBJ1-2; D perhaps matches TRBD1 (5 bases). The CDR3 spans 14 residues. Trimming took 4 bases from V and 3 from J, leaving 12 bases between them.

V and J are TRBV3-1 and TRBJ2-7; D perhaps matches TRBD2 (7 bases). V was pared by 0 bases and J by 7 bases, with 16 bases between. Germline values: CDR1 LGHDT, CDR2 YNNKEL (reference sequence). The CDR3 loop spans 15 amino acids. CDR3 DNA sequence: TGTGCCAGCAGCCAAGATGAGGGGGGGTCCGTTGAGCAGTACTTC. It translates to CASSQDEGGSVEQYF.

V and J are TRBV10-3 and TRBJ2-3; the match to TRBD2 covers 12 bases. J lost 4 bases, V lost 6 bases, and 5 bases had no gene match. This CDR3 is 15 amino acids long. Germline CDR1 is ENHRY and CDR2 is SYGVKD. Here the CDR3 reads CAISASGGASDTQYF. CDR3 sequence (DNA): TGTGCCATCAGCGCTAGCGGGGGGGCGTCAGATACGCAGTATTTT.

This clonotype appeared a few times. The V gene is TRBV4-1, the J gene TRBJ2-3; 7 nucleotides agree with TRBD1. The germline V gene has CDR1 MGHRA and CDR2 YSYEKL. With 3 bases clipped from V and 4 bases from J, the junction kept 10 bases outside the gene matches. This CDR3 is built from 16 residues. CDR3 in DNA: TGCGCCAGCAGCCAGCCGACAGGGATCGAGTCAGATACGCAGTATTTT. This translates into CASSQPTGIESDTQYF.

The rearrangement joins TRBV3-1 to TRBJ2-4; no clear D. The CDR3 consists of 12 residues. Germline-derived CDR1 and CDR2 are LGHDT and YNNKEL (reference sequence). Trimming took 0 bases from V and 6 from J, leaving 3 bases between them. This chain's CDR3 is CASSQDSNIQYF. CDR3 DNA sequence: TGTGCCAGCAGCCAAGATTCAAACATTCAGTACTTC.

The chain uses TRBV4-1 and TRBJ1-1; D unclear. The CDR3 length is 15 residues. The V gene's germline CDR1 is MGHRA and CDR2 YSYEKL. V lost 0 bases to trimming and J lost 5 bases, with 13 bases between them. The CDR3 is CASSQDSAGLTEAFF. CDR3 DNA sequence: TGCGCCAGCAGCCAAGACTCTGCAGGCCTGACTGAAGCTTTCTTT.

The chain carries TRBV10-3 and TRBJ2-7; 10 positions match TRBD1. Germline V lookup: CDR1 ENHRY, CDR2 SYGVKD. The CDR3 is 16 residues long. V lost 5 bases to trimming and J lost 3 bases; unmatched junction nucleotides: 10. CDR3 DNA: TGTGCCATCAGTTCCCGTGTCGGGACAGGGGTCTACGAGCAGTACTTC. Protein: CAISSRVGTGVYEQYF.

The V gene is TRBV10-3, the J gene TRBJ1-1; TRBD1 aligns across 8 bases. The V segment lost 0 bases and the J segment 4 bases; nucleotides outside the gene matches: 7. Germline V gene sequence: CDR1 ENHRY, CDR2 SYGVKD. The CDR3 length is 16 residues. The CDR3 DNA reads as TGTGCCATCAGTGAGTCGAGATTAACAGGGGGCACTGAAGCTTTCTTT. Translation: CAISESRLTGGTEAFF.

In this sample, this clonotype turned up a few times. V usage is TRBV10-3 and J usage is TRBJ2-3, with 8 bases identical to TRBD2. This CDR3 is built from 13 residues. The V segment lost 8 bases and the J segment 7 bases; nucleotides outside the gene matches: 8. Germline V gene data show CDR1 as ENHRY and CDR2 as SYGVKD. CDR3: CAISDGGDYTQYF. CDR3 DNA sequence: TGTGCCATCTCGGACGGGGGGGATTATACGCAGTATTTT.

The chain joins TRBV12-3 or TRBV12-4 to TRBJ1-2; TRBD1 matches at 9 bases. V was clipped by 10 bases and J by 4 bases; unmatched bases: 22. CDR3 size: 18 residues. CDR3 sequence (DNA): TGTGCCAACCTGAATTCAGGGGACAGGGAAGGGAGAGGCTATGGCTACACCTTC. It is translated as CANLNSGDREGRGYGYTF.

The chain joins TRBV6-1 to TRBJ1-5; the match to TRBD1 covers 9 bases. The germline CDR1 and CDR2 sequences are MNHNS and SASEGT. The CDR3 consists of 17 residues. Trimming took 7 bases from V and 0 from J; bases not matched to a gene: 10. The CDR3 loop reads CASIGTGSDYSNQPQHF. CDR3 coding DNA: TGTGCCAGCATCGGGACAGGGTCTGATTATAGCAATCAGCCCCAGCATTTT.

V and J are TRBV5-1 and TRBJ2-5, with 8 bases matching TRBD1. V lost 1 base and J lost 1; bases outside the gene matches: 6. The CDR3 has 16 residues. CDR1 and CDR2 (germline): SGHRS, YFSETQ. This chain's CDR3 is CASSLTGGQTQETQYF. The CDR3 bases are TGCGCCAGCAGCTTGACAGGGGGACAGACCCAAGAGACCCAGTACTTC.

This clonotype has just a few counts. The CDR3 spells CASSVRPEYGYTF. Here the CDR3 DNA reads TGTGCCAGCAGTGTCAGACCCGAGTATGGCTACACCTTC. The V call is TRBV28, the J call TRBJ1-2; D remains ambiguous. Germline loops: CDR1 MDHEN, CDR2 SYDVKM. Trimming shortened V by 5 bases and J by 5 bases, and 12 bases separated the two germline ends. CDR3 length: 13 amino acids.

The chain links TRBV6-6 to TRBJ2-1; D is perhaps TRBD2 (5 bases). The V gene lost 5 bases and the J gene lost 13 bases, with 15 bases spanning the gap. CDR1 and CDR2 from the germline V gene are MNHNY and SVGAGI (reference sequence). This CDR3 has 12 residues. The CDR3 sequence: CASSRTAETQFF. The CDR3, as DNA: TGTGCCAGCAGTCGGACTGCTGAGACCCAGTTCTTC.